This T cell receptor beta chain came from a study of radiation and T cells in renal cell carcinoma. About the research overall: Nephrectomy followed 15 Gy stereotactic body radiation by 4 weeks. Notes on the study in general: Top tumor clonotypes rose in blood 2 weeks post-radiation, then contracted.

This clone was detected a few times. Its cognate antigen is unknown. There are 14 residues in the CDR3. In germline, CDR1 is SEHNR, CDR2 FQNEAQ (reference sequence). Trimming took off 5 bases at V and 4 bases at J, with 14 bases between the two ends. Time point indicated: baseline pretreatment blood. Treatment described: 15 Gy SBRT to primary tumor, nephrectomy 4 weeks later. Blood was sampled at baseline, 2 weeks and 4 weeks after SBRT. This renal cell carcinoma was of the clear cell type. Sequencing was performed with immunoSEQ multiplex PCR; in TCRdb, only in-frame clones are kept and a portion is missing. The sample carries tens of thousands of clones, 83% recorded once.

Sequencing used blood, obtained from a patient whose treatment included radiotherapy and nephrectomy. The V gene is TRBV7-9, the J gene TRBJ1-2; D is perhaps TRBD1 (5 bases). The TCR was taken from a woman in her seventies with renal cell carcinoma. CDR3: CASSPTGSFYGYTF. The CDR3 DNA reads TGTGCCAGCAGCCCAACAGGCAGCTTCTATGGCTACACCTTC.